The 24 T cell receptor beta chains below all came from one sample that was sequenced in a study of T cell responses to AZD1222 COVID-19 vaccine. Assay used: immunoSEQ multiplex PCR; TCRdb lists only in-frame clones, some missing. The sample has over 50,000 clones; over 75% are singletons. The material sequenced was peripheral blood, taken 28 days after the second AZD1222 dose. All receptors derive from an adult who received the AZD1222 COVID-19 vaccine.

The rearrangement uses TRBV5-8 and TRBJ2-7; either TRBD1 or TRBD2 may supply D (5 bases each). Germline assignment: CDR1 SGHTS and CDR2 YDEGEE. The CDR3 totals 14 residues. Trimming pared 4 bases from V and 0 bases from J, leaving 11 bases between. This CDR3 reads CASSRDRSSYEQYF. The CDR3 nucleotides read TGTGCCAGCAGCCGGGACCGCAGCTCCTACGAGCAGTACTTC.

This clone has only one observation. The rearrangement joins TRBV6-2 or TRBV6-3 to TRBJ2-3; TRBD2 might be the D (5 bases). Germline CDR1 is MNHEY and CDR2 is SVGEGT. This CDR3 has 18 amino acids. Trimming cost V 5 bases and J 2 bases, with 23 bases left between them. The CDR3 coding sequence is TGTGCCAGCAGTCCCCACATGGGGTTCACTAGGGCCACAGATACGCAGTATTTT. This encodes CASSPHMGFTRATDTQYF.

V gene TRBV6-5 combines with J gene TRBJ2-3; D gene unclear. The length of the CDR3 is 15 residues. V shed 5 bases and J shed 4 bases, with 16 bases lying between them. Looked up from germline, CDR1 is MNHEY and CDR2 is SVGAGI. The CDR3 DNA reads TGTGCCAGCAGTCCCAGAGGCATCAACGCAGATACGCAGTATTTT. This sequence encodes CASSPRGINADTQYF.

The chain recombines TRBV29-1 with TRBJ2-1, with 7 bases aligning to TRBD1. After removal of 7 bases from V and 1 base from J, the junction contained 7 bases not matched to a gene. The CDR3 spans 14 residues. Germline V gene data show CDR1 as SQVTM and CDR2 as ANQGSEA. CDR3 loop: CSDFTGASYNEQFF. The CDR3 region has the DNA TGCAGCGACTTTACAGGGGCTTCCTACAATGAGCAGTTCTTC.

This clone was seen more than once but under ten times. The chain recombines TRBV3-1 (or the pseudogene TRBV3-2) with TRBJ2-1; 9 bases agree with TRBD2. V lost 4 bases and J lost 6; bases outside the gene matches: 13. The CDR3 loop spans 17 amino acids. The germline V gene has CDR1 LGHDT and CDR2 YNNKEL (reference sequence). CDR3 in amino acids: CASSPGLAHTRGNEQFF. CDR3 nucleotide sequence: TGTGCCAGCAGCCCAGGACTAGCGCACACAAGGGGCAATGAGCAGTTCTTC.

This clone was seen a single time. DNA of the CDR3: TGCGCCAGCAGTGGGACAGGGGCTCAGCCCCAGCATTTT. It yields the protein CASSGTGAQPQHF. The chain is built from TRBV10-1 and TRBJ1-5; 9 positions match TRBD1. With 4 bases clipped from V and 6 bases from J, the junction kept 1 base outside the gene matches. Germline CDR1 reads WNHNN; CDR2 reads SYGVQD (reference sequence). The length of the CDR3 is 13 residues.

The CDR3 DNA follows: TGTGCCAGCAGCTTACAGGCTGAAGCTTTCTTT. It yields the protein CASSLQAEAFF. The chain couples TRBV7-9 to TRBJ1-1; the D is unclear. Germline CDR1 SEHNR, CDR2 FQNEAQ (reference sequence). V dropped 2 bases and J dropped 6 bases, with 4 bases sitting between them. CDR3 length: 11 residues.

The V gene is TRBV29-1, the J gene TRBJ2-3; D assignment may be TRBD1 or TRBD2 (6 bases each). V lost 7 bases and J lost 0, with 11 bases in between. The germline V gene has CDR1 SQVTM and CDR2 ANQGSEA. This CDR3 has 13 amino acids. This chain's CDR3 is CSGLGGSTDTQYF. CDR3 coding DNA: TGCAGCGGTCTAGGGGGGAGCACAGATACGCAGTATTTT.

This clone has just a few counts. The V call is TRBV3-1 (or the pseudogene TRBV3-2), the J call TRBJ1-2; D gene ambiguous. Deletions cut 0 bases from V and 5 bases from J, with 13 bases between. CDR1 is LGHDT, CDR2 YNNKEL, per germline (reference sequence). The length of the CDR3 is 15 residues. The CDR3 loop is CASSQDQSRRYGYTF. The CDR3 nucleotides are TGTGCCAGCAGCCAAGATCAGAGTAGGAGGTATGGCTACACCTTC.

The chain employs TRBV7-6 and TRBJ2-1; D unresolved. V was clipped by 5 bases and J by 2 bases, with 16 bases between them. The germline CDR1 and CDR2 sequences are SGHVS and FNYEAQ. The CDR3 contains 16 residues. CDR3 sequence: CASSPRGPNTYNEQFF. The CDR3 DNA is TGTGCCAGCAGCCCCCGCGGACCCAACACCTACAATGAGCAGTTCTTC.

The chain has TRBV13 and TRBJ2-3; a possible D gene is TRBD2 (5 bases). The germline V and J ends were trimmed by 2 bases and 4 bases, with 10 bases remaining between them. The CDR3 is 14 amino acids. Germline V CDR1 and CDR2: PRHDT, FYEKMQ (reference sequence). The CDR3 protein is CASSLNGVADTQYF. The CDR3 bases are TGTGCCAGCAGCTTAAACGGGGTCGCAGATACGCAGTATTTT.

The chain uses TRBV19 and TRBJ2-7; D is possibly TRBD2 (5 bases). Trimming removed 3 bases at V and 2 bases at J, with 8 bases between. CDR3 size: 13 residues. Germline V lookup: CDR1 LNHDA, CDR2 SQIVND (reference sequence). CDR3 region: CASSMRVAYEQYF. The CDR3 DNA reads TGTGCCAGTAGTATGAGGGTTGCCTACGAGCAGTACTTC.

This clone occurred a few times. The V call is TRBV3-1 (or the pseudogene TRBV3-2), the J call TRBJ2-1, with 10 bases lining up with TRBD2. The CDR3 has 16 amino acids. The V segment lost 2 bases and the J segment 6 bases; nucleotides outside the gene matches: 7. In germline, CDR1 is LGHDT, CDR2 YNNKEL (reference sequence). CDR3 region: CASSQSGTSVANEQFF. DNA for the CDR3: TGTGCCAGCAGCCAATCCGGGACTAGCGTCGCCAATGAGCAGTTCTTC.

The V gene is TRBV6-2 or TRBV6-3, the J gene TRBJ2-5; 8 bases match TRBD2. V was clipped by 2 bases and J by 9 bases; unmatched bases: 11. The CDR3 has 15 residues. CDR1 is MNHEY, CDR2 SVGEGT, per germline. DNA for the CDR3: TGTGCCAGCAGTTACACTAGCGGTTCCCCTGTGGCCCAGTACTTC. Translated: CASSYTSGSPVAQYF.

The chain has TRBV5-1 and TRBJ2-6; D gene ambiguous. V was shortened by 5 bases and J by 0 bases, with 15 bases between the two germline ends. Germline V CDR1 and CDR2: SGHRS, YFSETQ. CDR3 length equals 17 residues. This CDR3 reads CASRKGSSISGANVLTF. The CDR3 DNA follows: TGCGCCAGCAGGAAAGGGTCTTCCATCTCTGGGGCCAACGTCCTGACTTTC.

The rearrangement uses TRBV4-2 and TRBJ2-7; the match to TRBD1 covers 8 bases. This CDR3 is built from 16 residues. The junction had 14 bases not matched to a gene; V was cut back by 3 bases and J by 7 bases. Germline loops: CDR1 LGHNA, CDR2 YNFKEQ. The CDR3 sequence: CASSHLGGRGHREQYF. The DNA for the CDR3 is TGTGCCAGCAGCCACCTTGGTGGCAGGGGGCATAGGGAGCAGTACTTC.

The chain employs TRBV6-2 or TRBV6-3 and TRBJ2-4; D not certain. The CDR3 extends over 17 amino acids. The germline CDR1 and CDR2 sequences are MNHEY and SVGEGT. Trimming left V 2 bases short and J 0 bases short, with 14 bases between. As DNA, the CDR3 is TGTGCCAGCAGTTACAATCGAATAGAACTAGCCAAAAACATTCAGTACTTC. It specifies CASSYNRIELAKNIQYF.

V gene TRBV3-1 (or the pseudogene TRBV3-2) combines with J gene TRBJ1-2; maybe TRBD1 (6 bases). The CDR3 loop spans 15 amino acids. With 0 bases removed from V and 6 bases from J, the gap between germline ends came to 14 bases. Germline CDR1 LGHDT, CDR2 YNNKEL (reference sequence). DNA for the CDR3: TGTGCCAGCAGCCAAGATCAGTGGGGGGCCCATGGCTACACCTTC. This translates into CASSQDQWGAHGYTF.

V usage is TRBV7-2 and J usage is TRBJ2-3, with D possibly matching TRBD1 (8 bases). CDR1 SGHTA and CDR2 FQGNSA come from the germline V gene. Trimming removed 5 bases from V and 4 bases from J, with 16 bases in between. The CDR3 spans 15 residues. The CDR3: CASSGRDRLADTQYF. The CDR3 DNA sequence: TGTGCCAGCAGCGGGAGGGACAGGTTGGCAGATACGCAGTATTTT.

CDR3 nucleotides: TGTGCCAGCAGCTTCACAGGGTTTTGGGGCTACACCTTC. It specifies CASSFTGFWGYTF. The V call is TRBV5-8, the J call TRBJ1-2; possibly TRBD1 for D (6 bases). Germline-derived CDR1 and CDR2 are SGHTS and YDEGEE. V lost 2 bases and J 8 bases, leaving 13 bases between the germline ends. This CDR3 has 13 amino acids.

This clone has more than one count but fewer than ten. V is TRBV6-5 and J is TRBJ2-1; 9 bases line up with TRBD2. The CDR3 is 15 residues long. Germline V gene sequence: CDR1 MNHEY, CDR2 SVGAGI. With V trimmed by 6 bases and J by 8 bases, 11 bases remained unmatched. The DNA for the CDR3 is TGTGCCAGCAGCCGGAAGGGCGGGGGGGTGGATGAGCAGTTCTTC. It translates to CASSRKGGGVDEQFF.

This rearrangement joins TRBV5-6 to TRBJ1-1; D uncertain. Germline loops: CDR1 SGHDT, CDR2 YYEEEE. This CDR3 has 16 amino acids. V was cut by 1 base and J by 0 bases, with 13 bases left in between. The CDR3: CASSLFFLQLNTEAFF. CDR3 nucleotides: TGTGCCAGCAGCTTGTTTTTTTTACAGCTGAACACTGAAGCTTTCTTT.

The chain uses TRBV7-2 and TRBJ2-5; 7 nucleotides line up with TRBD1. CDR1 is SGHTA and CDR2 is FQGNSA in the germline V gene. Trimming removed 5 bases from V and 5 bases from J; junction bases left unmatched: 11. The CDR3 is 15 amino acids. The CDR3 loop is CASSQRTGGWETQYF. CDR3 DNA sequence: TGTGCCAGCAGCCAGAGGACAGGTGGATGGGAGACCCAGTACTTC.

This clone was seen just once. The gene calls are TRBV5-1 and TRBJ2-3, with 9 bases lining up with TRBD1. Losses at the gene ends were 4 bases for V and 2 bases for J; bases not matched to a gene: 20. Germline CDR1 is SGHRS and CDR2 is YFSETQ. The CDR3 is 20 residues long. CDR3 bases: TGCGCCAGCAGCCCCGAGACAGGGGGATCATCAGCGGGACCCACAGATACGCAGTATTTT. Its protein product is CASSPETGGSSAGPTDTQYF.